A selection of T cell receptor beta chains follows, all from one sample in a study of cytotoxic CD8 clonotypes in ibrutinib-treated CLL. The data were produced by immunoSEQ multiplex PCR, yet TCRdb's version contains in-frame clones alone and is incomplete. Counted here are roughly 250,000 clones, 70% occurring once; the ten biggest clones make up 15%. The sample consisted of PBMCs, taken after 24 months of ibrutinib treatment. Receptor source: a human donor with chronic lymphocytic leukemia. Each CDR3 is given with its conserved first and last residue. Each record gives: V gene, clone size, D gene, J gene, CDR3 protein, CDR3 DNA. D genes are given only for firm matches. Expanded clones are given a class, and other clones once, few, many or no size at all.

v_gene: TRBV2; abundance: few; d_gene: NA; j_gene: TRBJ2-1; CDR3aa: CASLREYNEQFF; CDR3nt: TGTGCCTCCCTAAGGGAATACAATGAGCAGTTCTTC
v_gene: TRBV19; abundance: NA; d_gene: NA; j_gene: TRBJ1-2; CDR3aa: CASSIRAGGYTF; CDR3nt: TGTGCCAGTAGTATAAGAGCTGGTGGCTACACCTTC
v_gene: TRBV27; abundance: NA; d_gene: TRBD2; j_gene: TRBJ2-7; CDR3aa: CASSQTSGALEQYF; CDR3nt: TGTGCCAGCAGTCAGACTAGCGGAGCCCTCGAGCAGTACTTC
v_gene: TRBV5-1; abundance: NA; d_gene: NA; j_gene: TRBJ2-7; CDR3aa: CATGPGVLPYEQYF; CDR3nt: TGCGCCACGGGCCCCGGGGTCCTTCCCTACGAGCAGTACTTC
v_gene: TRBV30; abundance: NA; d_gene: TRBD1; j_gene: TRBJ1-5; CDR3aa: CAWSVGQGGNQPQHF; CDR3nt: TGTGCCTGGAGTGTAGGACAGGGGGGTAATCAGCCCCAGCATTTT
v_gene: TRBV11-3; abundance: NA; d_gene: TRBD2; j_gene: TRBJ2-1; CDR3aa: CASSPRGTRNNEQFF; CDR3nt: TGTGCCAGCAGCCCGCGCGGGACTAGGAACAATGAGCAGTTCTTC
v_gene: TRBV9; abundance: NA; d_gene: NA; j_gene: TRBJ1-5; CDR3aa: CASSVEGKRGNQPQHF; CDR3nt: TGTGCCAGCAGCGTAGAGGGGAAAAGAGGCAATCAGCCCCAGCATTTT
v_gene: TRBV11-3; abundance: NA; d_gene: TRBD2; j_gene: TRBJ2-1; CDR3aa: CASSWGGRLAGDGNEQFF; CDR3nt: TGTGCCAGCAGCTGGGGTGGAAGACTAGCGGGAGACGGTAATGAGCAGTTCTTC
v_gene: TRBV6-5; abundance: NA; d_gene: NA; j_gene: TRBJ2-1; CDR3aa: CASSYGPAYNEQFF; CDR3nt: TGTGCCAGCAGTTACGGGCCCGCCTACAATGAGCAGTTCTTC
v_gene: TRBV18; abundance: NA; d_gene: NA; j_gene: TRBJ2-7; CDR3aa: CASSRTSGVEQYF; CDR3nt: TGTGCCAGCTCCCGAACTTCGGGCGTCGAGCAGTACTTC
v_gene: TRBV27; abundance: NA; d_gene: NA; j_gene: TRBJ2-5; CDR3aa: CASSDRGGVGETQYF; CDR3nt: TGTGCCAGCAGTGACCGTGGCGGGGTTGGGGAGACCCAGTACTTC
v_gene: TRBV10-1; abundance: NA; d_gene: NA; j_gene: TRBJ2-7; CDR3aa: CASSELGTGTLAYEQYF; CDR3nt: TGCGCCAGCAGTGAGTTAGGGACCGGGACGCTAGCCTACGAGCAGTACTTC
v_gene: TRBV6-5; abundance: NA; d_gene: TRBD1; j_gene: TRBJ2-7; CDR3aa: CASSFTGETKYF; CDR3nt: TGTGCCAGCAGCTTTACAGGGGAGACTAAGTACTTC
v_gene: TRBV5-1; abundance: few; d_gene: NA; j_gene: TRBJ1-2; CDR3aa: CASSLVPGLNYGYTF; CDR3nt: TGCGCCAGCAGCTTGGTGCCAGGGTTGAACTATGGCTACACCTTC
v_gene: TRBV11-3; abundance: NA; d_gene: TRBD2; j_gene: TRBJ2-1; CDR3aa: CASSTSSGYNEQFF; CDR3nt: TGTGCCAGCAGTACCTCTAGCGGTTACAATGAGCAGTTCTTC
v_gene: TRBV7-3; abundance: NA; d_gene: NA; j_gene: TRBJ2-1; CDR3aa: CASRPDSGRDEQFF; CDR3nt: TGTGCCAGCAGGCCGGACTCCGGCCGAGATGAGCAGTTCTTC
v_gene: TRBV7-8; abundance: few; d_gene: NA; j_gene: TRBJ1-3; CDR3aa: CASSRGQTGNTIYF; CDR3nt: TGTGCCAGCAGCCGTGGACAGACTGGAAACACCATATATTTT
v_gene: TRBV7-2; abundance: NA; d_gene: NA; j_gene: TRBJ2-5; CDR3aa: CASSLFGGETQYF; CDR3nt: TGTGCCAGCAGCTTATTTGGTGGCGAGACCCAGTACTTC
v_gene: TRBV30; abundance: NA; d_gene: NA; j_gene: TRBJ2-7; CDR3aa: CAWSVPRTSSYEQYF; CDR3nt: TGTGCCTGGAGTGTACCCAGGACAAGCTCCTACGAGCAGTACTTC
v_gene: TRBV5-1; abundance: NA; d_gene: NA; j_gene: TRBJ2-5; CDR3aa: CASSLWGYQETQYF; CDR3nt: TGCGCCAGCAGCTTGTGGGGGTACCAAGAGACCCAGTACTTC
v_gene: TRBV7-6; abundance: NA; d_gene: NA; j_gene: TRBJ1-1; CDR3aa: CASSLGDQNTEAFF; CDR3nt: TGTGCCAGCAGCTTAGGGGACCAGAACACTGAAGCTTTCTTT
v_gene: TRBV10-3; abundance: NA; d_gene: NA; j_gene: TRBJ1-5; CDR3aa: CAISLDGESNQPQHF; CDR3nt: TGTGCCATCAGCCTGGACGGCGAAAGCAATCAGCCCCAGCATTTT
v_gene: TRBV5-1; abundance: NA; d_gene: TRBD2; j_gene: TRBJ2-7; CDR3aa: CASSPLGLAGGYEQYF; CDR3nt: TGCGCCAGCAGCCCCTTAGGACTAGCGGGAGGGTACGAGCAGTACTTC
v_gene: TRBV19; abundance: NA; d_gene: NA; j_gene: TRBJ2-5; CDR3aa: CASALEETQYF; CDR3nt: TGTGCCAGTGCCTTGGAAGAGACCCAGTACTTC
v_gene: TRBV5-1; abundance: once; d_gene: NA; j_gene: TRBJ1-1; CDR3aa: CASSFGIPNTEAFF; CDR3nt: TGCGCCAGCAGCTTCGGGATTCCGAACACTGAAGCTTTCTTT
v_gene: TRBV21-1; abundance: NA; d_gene: NA; j_gene: TRBJ1-4; CDR3aa: CASSKPCGAPNEKLFF; CDR3nt: TGTGCCAGCAGCAAACCTTGCGGGGCTCCTAATGAAAAACTGTTTTTT
v_gene: TRBV27; abundance: NA; d_gene: TRBD2; j_gene: TRBJ2-1; CDR3aa: CASRILAGGFNEQFF; CDR3nt: TGTGCCAGCAGGATACTAGCGGGAGGTTTCAATGAGCAGTTCTTC
v_gene: TRBV7-2; abundance: NA; d_gene: TRBD1; j_gene: TRBJ1-1; CDR3aa: CASSSGQGMNTEAFF; CDR3nt: TGTGCCAGCAGCTCAGGACAGGGGATGAACACTGAAGCTTTCTTT
v_gene: TRBV30; abundance: few; d_gene: NA; j_gene: TRBJ1-2; CDR3aa: CAWSVAYGYTF; CDR3nt: TGTGCCTGGAGTGTAGCCTATGGCTACACCTTC
v_gene: TRBV10-3; abundance: NA; d_gene: TRBD2; j_gene: TRBJ2-1; CDR3aa: CAISEGLAEYNEQFF; CDR3nt: TGTGCCATCAGTGAGGGACTAGCGGAGTACAATGAGCAGTTCTTC
v_gene: TRBV28; abundance: NA; d_gene: TRBD2; j_gene: TRBJ2-7; CDR3aa: CASSPRGDGGQYF; CDR3nt: TGTGCCAGCTCCCCCCGGGGGGACGGGGGGCAGTACTTC
v_gene: TRBV4-2; abundance: few; d_gene: TRBD2; j_gene: TRBJ2-3; CDR3aa: CASSQDVGTSVTDTQYF; CDR3nt: TGTGCCAGCAGCCAAGATGTAGGGACTAGCGTCACAGATACGCAGTATTTT
v_gene: TRBV5-1; abundance: NA; d_gene: TRBD1; j_gene: TRBJ2-3; CDR3aa: CASSLEDRVPDTQYF; CDR3nt: TGCGCCAGCAGCTTGGAGGACAGGGTTCCAGATACGCAGTATTTT
v_gene: TRBV7-2; abundance: few; d_gene: NA; j_gene: TRBJ1-5; CDR3aa: CASSLAGDPQLAQHF; CDR3nt: TGTGCCAGCAGCTTAGCCGGGGACCCACAACTCGCCCAGCATTTT
v_gene: TRBV2; abundance: NA; d_gene: NA; j_gene: TRBJ2-2; CDR3aa: CASVPRAVGELFF; CDR3nt: TGTGCCAGTGTCCCGCGTGCGGTCGGGGAGCTGTTTTTT
v_gene: TRBV5-1; abundance: once; d_gene: TRBD1; j_gene: TRBJ1-4; CDR3aa: CASSFTTGSRKLFF; CDR3nt: TGCGCCAGCAGCTTTACGACAGGGAGTAGAAAACTGTTTTTT
v_gene: TRBV30; abundance: NA; d_gene: NA; j_gene: TRBJ2-7; CDR3aa: CAWSGPSYEQYF; CDR3nt: TGTGCCTGGAGTGGACCCTCCTACGAGCAGTACTTC
v_gene: TRBV25-1; abundance: once; d_gene: NA; j_gene: TRBJ2-7; CDR3aa: CASSASIGASYEQYF; CDR3nt: TGTGCCAGCAGTGCCAGCATTGGGGCCTCCTACGAGCAGTACTTC
v_gene: TRBV6-6; abundance: NA; d_gene: NA; j_gene: TRBJ1-4; CDR3aa: CASSYRENEKLFF; CDR3nt: TGTGCCAGCAGTTACAGGGAGAATGAAAAACTGTTTTTT
v_gene: TRBV2; abundance: NA; d_gene: NA; j_gene: TRBJ1-4; CDR3aa: CASSEAGAGEKLFF; CDR3nt: TGTGCCAGCAGCGAGGCGGGGGCAGGCGAAAAACTGTTTTTT